One and the same sample provided the 13 T cell receptor beta chains below, sequenced in a study of T-cell reconstitution after alpha-beta-depleted transplantation in children. Preparing the TCRbeta library involved the use of unique molecular identifiers. TCRdb ran MiXCR on the PCR reads and lists one entry per CDR3 protein. The repertoire has approximately 420,000 distinct CDR3 sequences, under 13% of them found once; the top ten carry roughly 5%. This specimen consisted of PBMCs from the stem cell graft donor, obtained from the stem cell graft. The receptor set was obtained from a human donor who donated a stem cell graft to a child with acute myeloid leukemia.

This clonotype was seen only a few times. The rearrangement links TRBV5-1 to TRBJ2-1; 10 nucleotides agree with TRBD2. Germline CDR1 reads SGHRS; CDR2 reads YFSETQ. The CDR3 sequence is 15 residues long. Trimming cost V 5 bases and J 6 bases; bases outside gene matches: 8. CDR3 in amino acids: CASRMGLASSNEQFF. The CDR3 DNA reads as TGCGCCAGCAGGATGGGACTAGCGTCAAGCAATGAGCAGTTCTTC.

Ten or more counts support this clonotype. V gene TRBV29-1 combines with J gene TRBJ2-5; 7 bases map to TRBD2. Looked up from germline, CDR1 is SQVTM and CDR2 is ANQGSEA. J gave up 5 bases and V 4 bases, and 7 bases lay outside the gene matches. This CDR3 is built from 13 residues. CDR3 nucleotide sequence: TGCAGCGTTGCTGGCGGGAGTTGGGAGACCCAGTACTTC. Residues: CSVAGGSWETQYF.

This clonotype was recorded a few times. V and J are TRBV12-3 or TRBV12-4 and TRBJ2-1; 9 positions agree with TRBD2. The V and J ends lost 1 base and 8 bases, in that order; junction bases with no gene match: 6. The CDR3 is 15 residues long. DNA for the CDR3: TGTGCCAGCAGTTTAGGCGGGAGGGCGTTCGATGAGCAGTTCTTC. Its translation is CASSLGGRAFDEQFF.

The genes are TRBV10-1 and TRBJ2-2; D ambiguous. The V gene's germline CDR1 is WNHNN and CDR2 SYGVQD (reference sequence). This CDR3 spans 14 amino acids. V lost 4 bases and J lost 5, with 11 bases in between. The CDR3 spells CASSGSLGTGELFF. The CDR3 coding sequence is TGCGCCAGCAGTGGGTCTTTGGGGACCGGGGAGCTGTTTTTT.

This clonotype was counted between two and nine times. The chain carries TRBV7-9 and TRBJ1-2; D uncertain. The CDR3 extends over 16 amino acids. Trimming removed 5 bases from V and 0 bases from J, with 16 bases in between. CDR1 SEHNR and CDR2 FQNEAQ come from the germline V gene (reference sequence). As DNA, the CDR3 is TGTGCCAGCAGCCCTAGGCGGCCAGAGACTAACTATGGCTACACCTTC. Translating gives CASSPRRPETNYGYTF.

The rearrangement uses TRBV19 and TRBJ1-1; TRBD1 matches at 7 bases. The V and J ends lost 9 bases and 3 bases, in that order; junction bases with no gene match: 7. There are 13 residues in the CDR3. CDR1 and CDR2 (germline): LNHDA, SQIVND (reference sequence). The CDR3 DNA sequence: TGTGCCAGCACCAACAGGGGAGACACTGAAGCTTTCTTT. Its protein is CASTNRGDTEAFF.

The chain carries TRBV11-2 and TRBJ2-1; D might be TRBD2 (6 bases). The CDR3 length is 16 residues. V was shortened by 1 base and J by 0 bases, with 10 bases between the two germline ends. The germline V gene encodes CDR1 SGHAT and CDR2 FQNNGV. CDR3 in amino acids: CASSLVAEASYNEQFF. The CDR3 region has the DNA TGTGCCAGCAGCTTAGTAGCGGAGGCCTCCTACAATGAGCAGTTCTTC.

As regards this clonotype: A junction boundary mismatches the germline segment, possibly from a read error. DNA of the CDR3: TGCGCCAGCAGCTTGGCTAGCGGGAACGCCGGGGAGCTGTTTTTT. It translates to CASSLASGNAGELFF. The chain carries TRBV5-1 and TRBJ2-2; 9 nucleotides match TRBD2. CDR3 length equals 15 residues. Germline CDR1 reads SGHRS; CDR2 reads YFSETQ.

The chain combines TRBV9 with TRBJ1-1; TRBD1 is a possible D gene (6 bases). From germline, CDR1 is SGDLS and CDR2 YYNGEE. V was trimmed by 1 base and J by 8 bases, leaving 12 bases between them. This CDR3 has 13 residues. CDR3 bases: TGTGCCAGCAGCGTATTGGGGGGCGGGGAAGCTTTCTTT. Residues: CASSVLGGGEAFF.

This clonotype was seen a handful of times. The V call is TRBV10-1, the J call TRBJ1-1; D gene ambiguous. The CDR3 covers 13 residues. V lost 10 bases to trimming and J lost 5 bases, with 17 bases between them. Germline V gene data show CDR1 as WNHNN and CDR2 as SYGVQD (reference sequence). CDR3 sequence (DNA): TGCGCCACTCGGGAGGGCCTGGAGACTGAAGCTTTCTTT. Protein: CATREGLETEAFF.

At least ten counts were recorded for this clonotype. This chain joins TRBV29-1 and TRBJ2-7; the D gene is possibly TRBD2 (6 bases). The CDR3 has 12 residues. Trimming removed 4 bases from V and 0 bases from J, with 7 bases in between. Germline assignment: CDR1 SQVTM and CDR2 ANQGSEA. The CDR3 nucleotides read TGCAGCGTTGCGGAGGGCTCCTACGAGCAGTACTTC. Translating it yields CSVAEGSYEQYF.

This clonotype was counted between two and nine times. The chain couples TRBV9 to TRBJ2-1, with D perhaps TRBD1 or TRBD2 (5 bases each). Trimming pared 7 bases from V and 7 bases from J, leaving 24 bases between. This CDR3 has 16 residues. Germline V CDR1 and CDR2: SGDLS, YYNGEE. This chain's CDR3 is CASGIGPGTRSNEQFF. The CDR3 bases are TGTGCCAGCGGCATTGGCCCCGGGACGAGGTCTAATGAGCAGTTCTTC.

The V gene is TRBV7-2, the J gene TRBJ2-7; D gene unclear. V was shortened by 4 bases and J by 6 bases, with 13 bases between the two germline ends. This CDR3 spans 13 amino acids. The germline V gene has CDR1 SGHTA and CDR2 FQGNSA. The CDR3 DNA is TGTGCCAGCAGCTCCTACGAGTCCCCCGAGCAGTACTTC. As protein: CASSSYESPEQYF.